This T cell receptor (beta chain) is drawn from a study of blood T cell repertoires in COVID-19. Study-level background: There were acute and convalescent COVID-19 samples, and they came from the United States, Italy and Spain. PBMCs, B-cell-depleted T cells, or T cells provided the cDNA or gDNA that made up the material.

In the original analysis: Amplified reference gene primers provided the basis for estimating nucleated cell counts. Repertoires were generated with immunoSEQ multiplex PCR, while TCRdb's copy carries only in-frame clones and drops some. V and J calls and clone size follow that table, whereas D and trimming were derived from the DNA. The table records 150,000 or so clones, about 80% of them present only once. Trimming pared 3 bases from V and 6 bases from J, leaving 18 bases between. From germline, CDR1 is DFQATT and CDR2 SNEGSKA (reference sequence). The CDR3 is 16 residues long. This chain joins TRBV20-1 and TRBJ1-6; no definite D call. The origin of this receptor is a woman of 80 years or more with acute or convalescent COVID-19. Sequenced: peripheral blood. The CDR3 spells CSASPKRRPLNSPLHF. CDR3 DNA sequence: TGCAGTGCTAGTCCGAAACGGAGACCCCTTAATTCACCCCTCCACTTT.